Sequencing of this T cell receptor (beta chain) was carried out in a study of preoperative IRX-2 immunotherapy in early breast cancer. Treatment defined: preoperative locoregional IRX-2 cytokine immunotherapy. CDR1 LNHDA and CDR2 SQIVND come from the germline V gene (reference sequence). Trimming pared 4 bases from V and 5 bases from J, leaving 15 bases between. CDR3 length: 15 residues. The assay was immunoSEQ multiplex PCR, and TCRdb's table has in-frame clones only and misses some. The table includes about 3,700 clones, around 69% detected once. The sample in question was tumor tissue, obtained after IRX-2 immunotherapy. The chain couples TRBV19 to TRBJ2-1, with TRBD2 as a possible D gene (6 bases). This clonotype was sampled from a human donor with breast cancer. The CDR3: CASSRRDLPHNEQFF. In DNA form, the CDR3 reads TGTGCCAGTAGTAGGCGGGACCTACCCCACAATGAGCAGTTCTTC.